Each of the 26 T cell receptor beta chains below was sequenced from the same sample in a study of post-analysis software for immune sequencing data. Study outcomes and limitations: Roughly five TRBV segments appeared more often in patients than in controls, and TRBV5-6, TRBV5-1 and TRBV20-1 were among these.

Their antigens are not known. Researchers reported that TCR beta cDNA libraries carried unique molecular identifiers. Via MiXCR, TCRdb re-called the PCR reads, giving one row per CDR3 protein. The repertoire includes hundreds of thousands of distinct CDR3 sequences, 30% to 45% of them detected once, and around 15% sits in the top ten. Sample: blood. The receptor source for this set is a girl aged 10 to 17 with multiple sclerosis.

This clonotype was seen more than once but under ten times. The chain carries TRBV6-1 and TRBJ2-1, with TRBD2 as a possible D gene (5 bases). The germline V gene encodes CDR1 MNHNS and CDR2 SASEGT. This CDR3 is built from 16 residues. Trimming stripped 2 bases from V and 0 bases from J, with 11 bases between. The CDR3 DNA sequence: TGTGCCAGCAGTGAAATGTTAGGGAGCTCCTACAATGAGCAGTTCTTC. Residues: CASSEMLGSSYNEQFF.

The chain carries TRBV18 and TRBJ2-7; 10 bases align to TRBD1. After removal of 1 base from V and 6 bases from J, the junction contained 12 bases not matched to a gene. This CDR3 is 17 amino acids long. Germline CDR1 reads KGHSH; CDR2 reads LQKENI. The CDR3 region is CASSPQEMGQGLFEQYF. The DNA of the CDR3 is TGTGCCAGCTCACCACAAGAAATGGGACAGGGGCTCTTCGAGCAGTACTTC.

In this sample, this clonotype turned up once. The chain uses TRBV20-1 and TRBJ2-1; the match to TRBD2 covers 9 bases. The CDR3 is 15 amino acids. The germline V gene has CDR1 DFQATT and CDR2 SNEGSKA (reference sequence). The V and J ends lost 5 bases and 13 bases, in that order; junction bases with no gene match: 18. The CDR3 protein is CSAEKRGAYQGTQFF. CDR3 sequence (DNA): TGCAGTGCTGAGAAGCGGGGGGCCTACCAAGGGACCCAGTTCTTC.

A few counts support this clonotype. The V gene is TRBV4-3, the J gene TRBJ2-7; D possibly corresponds to TRBD1 (6 bases). V lost 4 bases and J lost 0, with 13 bases in between. Germline V lookup: CDR1 LGHNA, CDR2 YSLEER. The CDR3 spans 15 residues. The CDR3 loop is CASSLMTGSSYEQYF. The CDR3 bases are TGCGCCAGCAGCCTCATGACAGGCAGCTCCTACGAGCAGTACTTC.

This clonotype was seen only a few times. V is TRBV7-2 and J is TRBJ2-3; D is uncertain. This CDR3 region has 15 residues. Trimming cost V 1 base and J 2 bases, with 10 bases left between them. Germline CDR1 and CDR2: SGHTA and FQGNSA. The DNA of the CDR3 is TGTGCCAGCAGCTTAGGTTCAGAAGTCACAGATACGCAGTATTTT. Translated: CASSLGSEVTDTQYF.

This clonotype was seen repeatedly, ten times or more. The gene calls are TRBV9 and TRBJ1-2, with unresolved D. Trimming took off 0 bases at V and 4 bases at J, with 7 bases between the two ends. CDR3 length: 13 residues. CDR1 and CDR2 (germline): SGDLS, YYNGEE. CDR3 sequence reads: CASSVGGTYGYTF. In DNA form, the CDR3 reads TGTGCCAGCAGCGTAGGGGGAACCTATGGCTACACCTTC.

A few counts support this clonotype. One end of the junction fails to match germline, which may point to a read error. The chain uses TRBV28 and TRBJ1-2; 8 bases map to TRBD1. Germline-derived CDR1 and CDR2 are MDHEN and SYDVKM. The CDR3 loop spans 16 amino acids. Here the CDR3 reads CACSSPSGQGGWGYTF. CDR3 coding DNA: TGTGCCTGCAGTTCACCCTCCGGACAGGGAGGCTGGGGCTACACCTTC.

A few counts support this clonotype. V usage is TRBV7-3 and J usage is TRBJ2-2; D not certain. Trimming left V 5 bases short and J 1 base short, with 8 bases between. The CDR3 runs to 14 residues. Germline lookup yields CDR1 SGHTA and CDR2 FQGTGA. CDR3 coding DNA: TGTGCCAGCAGCCCCCTTGGGAACACCGGGGAGCTGTTTTTT. The encoded protein is CASSPLGNTGELFF.

The chain employs TRBV6-5 and TRBJ2-7, with D possibly matching TRBD1 (5 bases). V was pared by 5 bases and J by 6 bases, with 14 bases between. The germline CDR1 and CDR2 sequences are MNHEY and SVGAGI. CDR3 size: 13 residues. The CDR3 DNA reads TGTGCCAGCAGTCCACAGGTTCCTGGCGAGCAGTACTTC. Translating it yields CASSPQVPGEQYF.

V usage is TRBV20-1 and J usage is TRBJ2-3, with 11 bases aligning to TRBD2. The CDR3 runs 14 residues. Trimming at V came to 6 bases and at J to 2 bases, leaving 4 bases not matched to a gene. Germline CDR1 DFQATT, CDR2 SNEGSKA (reference sequence). This CDR3 is CSADSGGVTDTQYF. CDR3 DNA: TGCAGTGCGGATAGCGGGGGGGTCACAGATACGCAGTATTTT.

This chain uses TRBV20-1 with TRBJ2-4; 10 nucleotides align to TRBD1. Germline CDR1 and CDR2: DFQATT and SNEGSKA (reference sequence). The CDR3 extends over 18 amino acids. Trimming removed 4 bases from V and 1 base from J; junction bases left unmatched: 13. DNA for the CDR3: TGCAGTGCTATGAGACAGGGGGCCGTTGGGGTGGCCAAAAACATTCAGTACTTC. Amino acids: CSAMRQGAVGVAKNIQYF.

V and J are TRBV18 and TRBJ2-3; tentatively, D is TRBD1 (6 bases). With 3 bases removed from V and 1 base from J, the gap between germline ends came to 14 bases. The CDR3 runs to 16 residues. Germline CDR1 reads KGHSH; CDR2 reads LQKENI. The CDR3 DNA sequence: TGTGCCAGCTCACCCCCTGTCGCAGGGGGCACAGATACGCAGTATTTT. Amino acid sequence: CASSPPVAGGTDTQYF.

V is TRBV20-1 and J is TRBJ2-7; 11 bases map to TRBD1. V lost 1 base and J lost 0; bases outside the gene matches: 2. The CDR3 has 15 amino acids. Germline-derived CDR1 and CDR2 are DFQATT and SNEGSKA (reference sequence). The DNA of the CDR3 is TGCAGTGCTAGAGTCGGGACAGGGGGCTCCTACGAGCAGTACTTC. Its translation is CSARVGTGGSYEQYF.

The count of this clonotype is one. The chain has TRBV3-1 and TRBJ1-1, with a weak D call TRBD1 (5 bases). The CDR3 extends over 15 amino acids. The germline V gene has CDR1 LGHDT and CDR2 YNNKEL (reference sequence). V was shortened by 4 bases and J by 1 base, with 13 bases between the two germline ends. This chain's CDR3 is CASSRSRGENTEAFF. In DNA form, the CDR3 reads TGTGCCAGCAGCCGTTCTAGGGGCGAGAACACTGAAGCTTTCTTT.

This clonotype was seen only a few times. This chain uses TRBV12-3 or TRBV12-4 with TRBJ1-5; no clear D gene. Trimming shortened V by 1 base and J by 7 bases, and 17 bases separated the two germline ends. The CDR3 is made up of 16 amino acids. The CDR3 DNA reads as TGTGCCAGCAGTTTAGAGGACCCGACGGTAGGGCAGCCCCAGCATTTT. Amino acid sequence: CASSLEDPTVGQPQHF.

As DNA, the CDR3 is TGTGCCAGCGCCGAGCGAGCGGGGGGGCTTTATAGTGAGCAGTTCTTC. Its protein product is CASAERAGGLYSEQFF. The V and J genes are TRBV6-6 and TRBJ2-1; TRBD2 matches at 10 bases. The CDR3 is 16 amino acids. Per the germline V gene, CDR1 is MNHNY and CDR2 is SVGAGI (reference sequence). The ends lost 8 bases at V and 9 bases at J; junction bases unmatched: 16.

The rearrangement uses TRBV18 and TRBJ1-5; no clear D gene. Trimming took off 6 bases at V and 2 bases at J, with 11 bases between the two ends. Germline assignment: CDR1 KGHSH and CDR2 LQKENI. This CDR3 contains 14 residues. CDR3 protein: CASSPSDRNQPQHF. The DNA of the CDR3 is TGTGCCAGCTCTCCTTCGGACCGCAATCAGCCCCAGCATTTT.

This clonotype was detected only a few times. The gene calls are TRBV4-1 and TRBJ1-4; possibly TRBD1 for D (6 bases). Per the germline V gene, CDR1 is MGHRA and CDR2 is YSYEKL. Trimming pared 0 bases from V and 8 bases from J, leaving 16 bases between. The CDR3 runs to 16 residues. The DNA of the CDR3 is TGCGCCAGCAGCCAAGATCATCAGGGGACATACGAAAAACTGTTTTTT. As protein: CASSQDHQGTYEKLFF.

The chain recombines TRBV6-6 with TRBJ1-1; tentatively, D is TRBD1 (5 bases). Trimming left V 0 bases short and J 1 base short, with 12 bases between. The CDR3 is 16 amino acids. Germline lookup yields CDR1 MNHNY and CDR2 SVGAGI (reference sequence). Written as DNA, the CDR3 is TGTGCCAGCAGTTACTCGGCACGGGGGGGGAACACTGAAGCTTTCTTT. Its translation is CASSYSARGGNTEAFF.

This rearrangement joins TRBV12-3 or TRBV12-4 to TRBJ2-7, with TRBD1 matching over 12 bases. This CDR3 comprises 15 residues. V lost 6 bases, J lost 6 bases, and 9 bases stayed unmatched. CDR3 residues: CASSQGGQGAGEQYF. CDR3 coding DNA: TGTGCCAGCAGCCAGGGGGGACAGGGGGCTGGCGAGCAGTACTTC.

The chain carries TRBV7-9 and TRBJ2-3, with 11 bases that match TRBD2. Germline CDR1 and CDR2: SEHNR and FQNEAQ (reference sequence). The V gene end was trimmed by 6 bases and the J gene end by 2 bases; junction bases not matched to a gene: 7. The CDR3 runs to 16 residues. The CDR3 DNA follows: TGTGCCAGCAGTTCTGTAGCGGGGGGGTTCACAGATACGCAGTATTTT. As protein: CASSSVAGGFTDTQYF.

Only a few counts were recorded for this clonotype. The chain uses TRBV20-1 and TRBJ2-4; D remains ambiguous. The CDR3 sequence is 13 residues long. Germline lookup yields CDR1 DFQATT and CDR2 SNEGSKA (reference sequence). V lost 7 bases and J 1 base, leaving 11 bases between the germline ends. CDR3 coding DNA: TGCAGTGGTTCGGTGGCGGCCAAAAACATTCAGTACTTC. As protein: CSGSVAAKNIQYF.

The chain employs TRBV12-3 or TRBV12-4 and TRBJ1-4; D is possibly TRBD1 (5 bases). The CDR3 length is 15 residues. The V gene lost 7 bases and the J gene lost 0 bases, with 12 bases spanning the gap. CDR3 DNA sequence: TGTGCCAGCACGGCAGGGCGGGCAACTAATGAAAAACTGTTTTTT. Amino acid sequence: CASTAGRATNEKLFF.

The rearrangement links TRBV2 to TRBJ2-1, with TRBD2 identical over 12 bases. Germline CDR1 reads SNHLY; CDR2 reads FYNNEI. The CDR3 has 19 residues. The V segment lost 1 base and the J segment 4 bases; nucleotides outside the gene matches: 11. CDR3 DNA: TGTGCCAGCAGTGAAGGCCCTACTACTAGCGGGGGGCCATACAATGAGCAGTTCTTC. It yields the protein CASSEGPTTSGGPYNEQFF. Full variable domain (outside the CDR3, taken from reference TRBV2 and TRBJ2-1): EPEVTQTPSHQVTQMGQEVILRCVPISNHLYFYWYRQILGQKVEFLVSFYNNEISEKSEIFDDQFSVERPDGSNFTLKIRSTKLEDSAMYFCASSEGPTTSGGPYNEQFFGPGTRLTVL.

The chain employs TRBV28 and TRBJ2-2; the match to TRBD1 covers 8 bases. This CDR3 contains 15 residues. V shed 5 bases and J 6 bases; nucleotides not matched to a gene: 8. Per germline, CDR1 MDHEN and CDR2 SYDVKM. In nucleotides, the CDR3 is TGTGCCAGCAGTCGACAGGGGAGTTTGTCCGGGGAGCTGTTTTTT. This encodes CASSRQGSLSGELFF.

The chain employs TRBV10-3 and TRBJ1-3, with TRBD1 matching over 7 bases. CDR3 length: 14 residues. With V trimmed by 6 bases and J by 3 bases, 5 bases remained unmatched. The germline V gene has CDR1 ENHRY and CDR2 SYGVKD. The CDR3 DNA reads as TGTGCCATCAGAAACCAGGGGGTTGGAAACACCATATATTTT. Amino acids: CAIRNQGVGNTIYF.